The source of this T cell receptor beta chain is a study of technical replicates of blood from several donors. For this clone: Its ends do not fully match the called genes, so a read error is possible.

Germline CDR1 reads SGHVS; CDR2 reads FQNEAQ. CDR3 length: 11 amino acids. Clones were sequenced by immunoSEQ multiplex PCR, and TCRdb holds only the in-frame ones, with some missing. Of about 98,000 clones listed, about 94% are singletons. What was sequenced was T cells isolated from PBMCs. V is TRBV7-8 and J is TRBJ2-7; D possibly corresponds to TRBD2 (5 bases). The TCR was taken from a human donor in good health. In nucleotides, the CDR3 is TGTGCCAGCAGCTTAGTGGGAGACTCCCACTTC. As protein: CASSLVGDSHF.